This T cell receptor (beta chain) stems from a study of cytomegalovirus exposure and HLA in healthy donors. Across the whole study: There were around 390 genotyped donors. Of these, roughly 80% fell in the genetic ancestry cluster associated with self-reported Caucasian donors.

Study results and caveats: A later analysis found TCR association rates differed by HLA locus, highest for DRB1 and lowest for HLA-C. More clonal expansion characterized HLA-associated TCR beta chains than equally common others in a later analysis.

This PCR relied on a set of 60 Vbeta primers and 13 Jbeta primers. Assay: immunoSEQ multiplex PCR; the TCRdb copy retains only in-frame clones and omits some. The sample holds 160,000 or so clones, less than 85% seen once. About this clone: Antigen: not known.

CDR1 SGHAT and CDR2 FQNNGV come from the germline V gene. CDR3 length: 19 residues. V was trimmed by 5 bases and J by 2 bases, leaving 25 bases between them. Sample: PBMCs. The chain couples TRBV11-2 to TRBJ1-5; a possible D gene is TRBD1 (6 bases). The clonotype originates from a man aged 40-49 years in good health and CMV-seronegative. CDR3 sequence reads: CASSTEPSWYRAGNQPQHF. The CDR3 nucleotides read TGTGCCAGCAGCACAGAACCATCCTGGTACAGGGCAGGCAATCAGCCCCAGCATTTT.